Sequencing of this TCR beta chain was carried out in a study of CD8 T cells in Susac syndrome. CD8+ and CD4+ T cells taken from blood had their TCR beta sequenced. TEMRA cells were enriched by FACS, and CD4+ and CD8+ T cells were negatively isolated. The study, taken as a whole, reports: The study recognized that the number of individuals in its TCR sequencing and HLA analysis was relatively small.

In the case of this clonotype: Antigen unknown.

Random hexamers primed reverse transcription of about 0.5 to 1 ug RNA. With immunoSEQ multiplex PCR, TCR beta CDR3 was amplified across 54 Vbeta and 13 Jbeta. From the immunoSEQ multiplex PCR reads, TCRdb called clonotypes with MiXCR, one entry per CDR3 protein. This repertoire shows 150,000 to 200,000 distinct CDR3 sequences, under 95% found once; its top ten account for roughly 0.1%. The specimen was CD4+ T cells from PBMCs. The receptor comes from a human donor with multiple sclerosis.

The CDR3 sequence is CASSPADIYNSPLHF. CDR3 DNA sequence: TGTGCCAGCTCACCAGCTGACATCTATAATTCACCCCTCCACTTT. This sequence joins TRBV18 and TRBJ1-6; D unresolved. Germline V CDR1 and CDR2: KGHSH, LQKENI. The germline V and J ends were trimmed by 2 bases and 3 bases, with 8 bases remaining between them. This CDR3 is 15 amino acids long.